The 26 T cell receptor beta chains below come from one sample, sequenced in a study of T cells in Graves' hyperthyroidism and ophthalmopathy. Regions amplified from RNA transcripts were the TCR beta CDR3 regions. The HTBI primer set served for first-round RT-PCR of the TCR CDR3. TCRdb reprocessed the multiplex PCR reads via MiXCR and lists one record per CDR3 protein. The sample comprises about half a million distinct CDR3 sequences, 20% of which are singletons, and 40% to 50% rests with the top ten. Sequencing used blood. The receptor set was obtained from a man between 35 and 55 years old with Graves' ophthalmopathy.

This clonotype has a handful of counts. The rearrangement joins TRBV6-1 to TRBJ2-2; TRBD2 aligns across 11 bases. The CDR3 sequence is 17 residues long. V lost 6 bases, J lost 6 bases, and 12 bases stayed unmatched. The germline gives CDR1 MNHNS, CDR2 SASEGT. The CDR3 region is CASSVSGTSGRAGELFF. The CDR3 region has the DNA TGTGCCAGCAGCGTTTCCGGGACTAGCGGTCGGGCCGGGGAGCTGTTTTTT.

V usage is TRBV5-1 and J usage is TRBJ2-7; 7 bases fit TRBD1. The J segment lost 0 bases and the V segment lost 9 bases, leaving 9 bases of the junction unmatched. The length of the CDR3 is 14 residues. The germline V gene encodes CDR1 SGHRS and CDR2 YFSETQ. CDR3 sequence reads: CATIPGGGSYEQYF. DNA of the CDR3: TGCGCCACCATACCAGGGGGTGGCTCCTACGAGCAGTACTTC.

The genes are TRBV29-1 and TRBJ2-1; TRBD2 matches at 7 bases. Losses at the gene ends were 4 bases for V and 1 base for J; bases not matched to a gene: 4. The CDR3 is made up of 14 amino acids. Germline CDR1 is SQVTM and CDR2 is ANQGSEA. The CDR3 DNA reads as TGCAGCGTTGGGGCGGGAGTGTCCTACAATGAGCAGTTCTTC. Translating gives CSVGAGVSYNEQFF.

This clonotype was detected ten times or more. The chain couples TRBV7-2 to TRBJ2-3; 11 bases fit TRBD2. The CDR3 is 16 amino acids. Germline values: CDR1 SGHTA, CDR2 FQGNSA. J gave up 6 bases and V 5 bases, and 10 bases lay outside the gene matches. CDR3 in DNA: TGTGCCAGCAGCACCCGGCTAGCGGGAGGCTCGGATACGCAGTATTTT. It codes for CASSTRLAGGSDTQYF. Drawing the rest from reference TRBV7-2 and TRBJ2-3, the complete variable domain is GAGVSQSPSNKVTEKGKDVELRCDPISGHTALYWYRQSLGQGLEFLIYFQGNSAPDKSGLPSDRFSAERTGGSVSTLTIQRTQQEDSAVYLCASSTRLAGGSDTQYFGPGTRLTVL.

This chain uses TRBV3-1 with TRBJ1-3; 8 bases agree with TRBD1. V was pared by 4 bases and J by 8 bases, with 10 bases of the junction left unmatched. The germline gives CDR1 LGHDT, CDR2 YNNKEL (reference sequence). The CDR3 totals 15 residues. The CDR3 region is CASSRRQVTGDTIYF. CDR3 nucleotide sequence: TGTGCCAGCAGCCGCCGACAGGTGACAGGGGACACCATATATTTT.

This clonotype was seen many times. V gene TRBV9 combines with J gene TRBJ1-5, with 8 bases aligning to TRBD1. CDR3 length: 15 residues. V dropped 3 bases and J dropped 6; count of bases not matched to a gene: 8. The germline V gene has CDR1 SGDLS and CDR2 YYNGEE. The CDR3 DNA reads as TGTGCCAGCAGCGCCGGGACAGGTCGAAGTCAGCCCCAGCATTTT. This encodes CASSAGTGRSQPQHF.

The V and J genes are TRBV5-1 and TRBJ1-1, with 9 bases matching TRBD1. The CDR3 length is 16 residues. Germline CDR1 reads SGHRS; CDR2 reads YFSETQ. V dropped 2 bases and J dropped 0; count of bases not matched to a gene: 5. This CDR3 is CASSFGDRGVNTEAFF. CDR3 nucleotides: TGCGCCAGCAGCTTCGGAGACAGGGGGGTGAACACTGAAGCTTTCTTT.

Note on this clonotype: A junction end diverges from the germline sequence, so it may reflect a read error. This CDR3 is CANSLTSGPSTDTQYF. In DNA form, the CDR3 reads TGTGCCAACAGCCTAACTAGCGGGCCTAGCACAGATACGCAGTATTTT. V and J are TRBV3-1 and TRBJ2-3, with 9 bases identical to TRBD2. Germline V CDR1 and CDR2: LGHDT, YNNKEL (reference sequence). The CDR3 is made up of 16 amino acids.

This rearrangement joins TRBV5-4 to TRBJ2-1; the match to TRBD2 covers 8 bases. The junction had 9 bases not matched to a gene; V was cut back by 3 bases and J by 10 bases. Germline CDR1 reads SGHNT; CDR2 reads YYREEE (reference sequence). The CDR3 is 14 amino acids. DNA of the CDR3: TGTGCCAGCAGCTACAGCGGGAGTGGCGGCGAGCAGTTCTTC. Protein: CASSYSGSGGEQFF.

This clonotype has more than one count but fewer than ten. The rearrangement joins TRBV10-3 to TRBJ2-7, with 8 bases identical to TRBD1. The germline V gene encodes CDR1 ENHRY and CDR2 SYGVKD. V shed 8 bases and J 0 bases; nucleotides not matched to a gene: 6. The CDR3 covers 14 residues. The CDR3, as DNA: TGTGCCATCTCGGGACAGGAGAGCTCCTACGAGCAGTACTTC. The encoded protein is CAISGQESSYEQYF.

In its sample, this clonotype was seen many times. The chain uses TRBV14 and TRBJ2-7; D is undetermined. The CDR3 extends over 13 amino acids. V gave up 6 bases and J gave up 0 bases, with 9 bases separating them. Germline V lookup: CDR1 SGHDN, CDR2 FVKESK. CDR3 loop: CASRLDTSYEQYF. CDR3 coding DNA: TGTGCCAGCAGACTTGACACCTCCTACGAGCAGTACTTC.

This clonotype has more than one count but fewer than ten. The chain combines TRBV30 with TRBJ1-6, with 7 bases matching TRBD1. Trimming at V came to 3 bases and at J to 3 bases, leaving 5 bases not matched to a gene. CDR3 size: 15 residues. CDR1 is GTSNPN and CDR2 is SVGIG in the germline V gene (reference sequence). CDR3: CAWRPTGVYNSPLHF. In nucleotides, the CDR3 is TGTGCCTGGAGACCCACAGGGGTCTATAATTCACCCCTCCACTTT.

This clonotype was recorded at least ten times. The J gene is TRBJ1-1, the V gene TRBV28; D gene ambiguous. The germline V and J ends were trimmed by 6 bases and 0 bases, with 11 bases remaining between them. The CDR3 totals 14 residues. Germline V gene data show CDR1 as MDHEN and CDR2 as SYDVKM. Here the CDR3 reads CASRNENLNTEAFF. CDR3 DNA: TGTGCCAGCAGAAATGAAAACCTGAACACTGAAGCTTTCTTT.

This sequence joins TRBV19 and TRBJ2-3; tentatively, D is TRBD1 or TRBD2 (5 bases each). V shed 5 bases and J shed 7 bases, with 13 bases lying between them. The CDR3 is 13 residues long. CDR1 is LNHDA and CDR2 is SQIVND in the germline V gene (reference sequence). The CDR3 bases are TGTGCCAGTAGTCCAGGGACCCCCAATACGCAGTATTTT. Translation gives CASSPGTPNTQYF.

The rearrangement uses TRBV13 and TRBJ2-7; D is possibly TRBD2 (6 bases). CDR1 and CDR2 from the germline V gene are PRHDT and FYEKMQ (reference sequence). V dropped 0 bases and J dropped 2 bases, with 17 bases sitting between them. CDR3 size: 17 residues. CDR3 protein: CASSLGLNHGLTYEQYF. In nucleotides, the CDR3 is TGTGCCAGCAGCTTAGGCCTAAATCACGGACTAACCTACGAGCAGTACTTC.

The sample holds many counts of this clonotype. The chain joins TRBV2 to TRBJ1-1; unclear D gene. The CDR3 length is 13 residues. CDR1 SNHLY and CDR2 FYNNEI come from the germline V gene. V was pared by 11 bases and J by 4 bases, with 17 bases between. CDR3 sequence (DNA): TGTGCCTCAATTTACGGGCCTCTCACTGAAGCTTTCTTT. Translated, it gives CASIYGPLTEAFF. Looking up the rest from reference TRBV2 and TRBJ1-1 gives the full variable domain: EPEVTQTPSHQVTQMGQEVILRCVPISNHLYFYWYRQILGQKVEFLVSFYNNEISEKSEIFDDQFSVERPDGSNFTLKIRSTKLEDSAMYFCASIYGPLTEAFFGQGTRLTVV.

The chain uses TRBV7-2 and TRBJ1-2; perhaps TRBD1 as D (5 bases). The V end lost 5 bases, the J end lost 3 bases, and 10 bases lay between the germline ends. The germline V gene has CDR1 SGHTA and CDR2 FQGNSA. The CDR3 totals 13 residues. In nucleotides, the CDR3 is TGTGCCAGCAGCAAAGACAGCTACTATGGCTACACCTTC. The encoded protein is CASSKDSYYGYTF.

This clonotype was picked up many times. The chain couples TRBV28 to TRBJ1-2; D call uncertain. The CDR3 totals 12 residues. In germline, CDR1 is MDHEN, CDR2 SYDVKM. The V end was cut by 5 bases, the J end by 3 bases, with 7 bases between. DNA for the CDR3: TGTGCCAGCAGTCAAGTCTACTATGGCTACACCTTC. Encoded protein: CASSQVYYGYTF.

This clonotype was observed a few times. The chain carries TRBV6-2 or TRBV6-3 and TRBJ2-1; D gene ambiguous. V was shortened by 0 bases and J by 7 bases, with 7 bases between the two germline ends. The germline V gene has CDR1 MNHEY and CDR2 SVGEGT. The length of the CDR3 is 13 residues. CDR3 bases: TGTGCCAGCAGTTACTCCGGGCTAAATGAGCAGTTCTTC. Amino acid sequence: CASSYSGLNEQFF.

The sample holds many counts of this clonotype. The genes are TRBV20-1 and TRBJ2-7; D uncertain. The ends were cut back, 0 bases at V and 4 bases at J, with 7 bases in the middle. Germline CDR1 and CDR2: DFQATT and SNEGSKA (reference sequence). The CDR3 has 12 amino acids. The CDR3 reads CSARDRRYEQYF. In nucleotides, the CDR3 is TGCAGTGCTAGAGATCGTCGTTACGAGCAGTACTTC.

V gene TRBV6-5 combines with J gene TRBJ1-2; D remains unclear. CDR1 MNHEY and CDR2 SVGAGI come from the germline V gene. The V and J ends lost 0 bases and 8 bases respectively, with 16 bases between them. The CDR3 has 15 residues. CDR3 protein: CASSYSLLVIQGYTF. Here the CDR3 DNA reads TGTGCCAGCAGTTACTCTCTCTTGGTAATTCAAGGCTACACCTTC.

The gene calls are TRBV10-3 and TRBJ1-2; 7 bases fit TRBD1. The length of the CDR3 is 11 residues. V trimming: 6 bases; J trimming: 7 bases; junction bases outside the gene matches: 2. Germline assignment: CDR1 ENHRY and CDR2 SYGVKD. The CDR3 spells CAISRQGGYTF. The CDR3 DNA reads TGTGCCATCAGCCGACAGGGTGGCTACACCTTC.

This rearrangement joins TRBV7-2 to TRBJ2-4, with 11 bases that match TRBD2. The germline V gene has CDR1 SGHTA and CDR2 FQGNSA. The CDR3 totals 16 residues. With V trimmed by 5 bases and J by 2 bases, 5 bases remained unmatched. The chain's CDR3 is CASSVSGRVTKNIQYF. The CDR3 region has the DNA TGTGCCAGCAGCGTTAGCGGGAGGGTGACCAAAAACATTCAGTACTTC.

This rearrangement joins TRBV18 to TRBJ1-1; 7 bases agree with TRBD1. Losses at the gene ends were 0 bases for V and 7 bases for J; bases not matched to a gene: 5. CDR1 and CDR2 from the germline V gene are KGHSH and LQKENI. This CDR3 is built from 14 residues. CDR3 amino acids: CASSPPGQRVEAFF. In DNA, the CDR3 is TGTGCCAGCTCACCACCGGGACAGAGGGTTGAAGCTTTCTTT.

This clonotype was seen many times. V gene TRBV28 combines with J gene TRBJ1-1; a weak D match, TRBD1 (5 bases). Trimming took 5 bases from V and 1 from J, leaving 11 bases between them. The CDR3 covers 14 residues. Per germline, CDR1 MDHEN and CDR2 SYDVKM. The CDR3 DNA reads as TGTGCCAGCAGTCCGCACAGGAGGAACACTGAAGCTTTCTTT. It codes for CASSPHRRNTEAFF. The variable domain in full, completed from reference TRBV28 and TRBJ1-1, reads DVKVTQSSRYLVKRTGEKVFLECVQDMDHENMFWYRQDPGLGLRLIYFSYDVKMKEKGDIPEGYSVSREKKERFSLILESASTNQTSMYLCASSPHRRNTEAFFGQGTRLTVV.

This clonotype was recorded a few times. This chain links TRBV20-1 with TRBJ2-7, with 7 bases lining up with TRBD2. CDR3 length equals 17 residues. V dropped 3 bases and J dropped 4; count of bases not matched to a gene: 18. Germline V gives CDR1 DFQATT, CDR2 SNEGSKA (reference sequence). The CDR3 loop is CSARGGEAGRGVYEQYF. The DNA for the CDR3 is TGCAGTGCTAGGGGGGGGGAAGCGGGCCGAGGGGTGTACGAGCAGTACTTC.